These 5 T cell receptor beta chains were sequenced from one sample in a study of regulatory T cells in long-lasting Graves disease (dated by TCRdb to the early 2020s). The library was built by means of multiplex PCR. Sequencing was carried out with an Illumina HiSeq 4000. To build TCR beta libraries, CDR3 regions were amplified by Arm-PCR using iRepertoire HTBI primers. In TCRdb, the public reads were trimmed at Q25 with fastp and aligned with MiXCR, with productive beta chains retained. CDR3 protein duplicates are merged, each entry listing the most common genes and DNA. This sample holds 650,000 to 850,000 distinct CDR3 sequences; 25% to 35% were observed only once. The biggest ten clones account for 35% to 55% of the sample. This specimen's time point label, interpreted: persistent/refractory GD, antithyroid drugs over 5 years with positive TRAb. For both TCR sequencing and RNA sequencing, RNA was extracted from PBMCs using TRIzol.

The sample consisted of peripheral blood mononuclear cells (PBMCs), taken when the disease was refractory, from a patient treated with antithyroid drugs. The receptors here all came from a female donor with Graves disease.

This chain uses TRBV5-1 with TRBJ1-1; a weak D match, TRBD1 (5 bases). V was clipped by 0 bases and J by 6 bases, with 21 bases between them. Germline V CDR1 and CDR2: SGHRS, YFSETQ. CDR3 size: 17 residues. CDR3 coding DNA: TGCGCCAGCAGCTTGGTGGCTGGGGGGAGAATGGACCCTGAAGCTTTCTTT. Amino acids: CASSLVAGGRMDPEAFF. The whole variable domain, remainder taken from reference TRBV5-1 and TRBJ1-1, is KAGVTQTPRYLIKTRGQQVTLSCSPISGHRSVSWYQQTPGQGLQFLFEYFSETQRNKGNFPGRFSGRQFSNSRSEMNVSTLELGDSALYLCASSLVAGGRMDPEAFFGQGTRLTVV.

The CDR3 DNA sequence: TGTGCCAGCAGCTTGAAGGACAGGGATTTTGGCTACACCTTC. The encoded protein is CASSLKDRDFGYTF. This chain links TRBV11-1 with TRBJ1-2; 8 bases align to TRBD1. The CDR3 totals 14 residues. V lost 3 bases and J lost 7; bases outside the gene matches: 7. Looked up from germline, CDR1 is SGHAT and CDR2 is FQDESV (reference sequence).

This clonotype was counted many times. V usage is TRBV24-1 and J usage is TRBJ2-5; D could derive from TRBD1 or TRBD2 (6 bases each). Trimming stripped 9 bases from V and 5 bases from J, with 15 bases between. This CDR3 comprises 13 residues. Germline V gene data show CDR1 as KGHDR and CDR2 as SFDVKD. The chain's CDR3 is CATSKGGTETQYF. In DNA, the CDR3 is TGTGCCACCTCAAAGGGGGGCACCGAGACCCAGTACTTC.

This chain joins TRBV6-5 and TRBJ1-2, with no clear D. CDR1 is MNHEY and CDR2 is SVGAGI in the germline V gene. Trimming left V 2 bases short and J 6 bases short, with 10 bases between. The CDR3 has 13 amino acids. CDR3 in amino acids: CASSYGRVDGYTF. The CDR3 nucleotides read TGTGCCAGCAGTTACGGGAGGGTGGATGGCTACACCTTC.

A few counts support this clonotype. The chain uses TRBV12-3 or TRBV12-4 and TRBJ1-1; 9 bases match TRBD1. The CDR3 has 15 residues. Germline trimming cut 5 bases from V and 2 bases from J; bases unmatched to any gene: 6. CDR3 bases: TGTGCCAGCAGTCATCACAGGGGGCGAAACACTGAAGCTTTCTTT. Amino acids: CASSHHRGRNTEAFF.